Below are 8 T cell receptor beta chains sequenced from a single sample in a study of blood T cell repertoires in COVID-19. Sequencing used immunoSEQ multiplex PCR; TCRdb keeps in-frame clones, though not all of them. The sample includes more than 100,000 clones, roughly 89% of them seen just once. The sequencing sample was made of peripheral blood. Receptor source: a middle-aged man with acute or convalescent COVID-19.

J is TRBJ1-2 and V is TRBV7-9; TRBD1 aligns across 9 bases. The CDR3 runs 15 residues. The germline gives CDR1 SEHNR, CDR2 FQNEAQ (reference sequence). V lost 1 base to trimming and J lost 2 bases; unmatched junction nucleotides: 2. The CDR3: CASSLEQGANYGYTF. CDR3 in DNA: TGTGCCAGCAGCTTAGAACAGGGGGCGAACTATGGCTACACCTTC.

CDR3 region: CASSLSQFTEAFF. CDR3 bases: TGCGCCAGCAGCTTGAGTCAGTTCACTGAAGCTTTCTTT. The V call is TRBV5-1, the J call TRBJ1-1; D remains ambiguous. From germline, CDR1 is SGHRS and CDR2 YFSETQ. The CDR3 is made up of 13 amino acids. V gave up 1 base and J gave up 4 bases, with 8 bases separating them. Based on the CDR3 plus reference TRBV5-1 and TRBJ1-1, the full variable domain is KAGVTQTPRYLIKTRGQQVTLSCSPISGHRSVSWYQQTPGQGLQFLFEYFSETQRNKGNFPGRFSGRQFSNSRSEMNVSTLELGDSALYLCASSLSQFTEAFFGQGTRLTVV.

The CDR3 DNA follows: TGTGCCAGCAGTAGTACATATGGCTACACCTTC. It yields the protein CASSSTYGYTF. V usage is TRBV2 and J usage is TRBJ1-2; unclear D gene. Trimming pared 5 bases from V and 5 bases from J, leaving 6 bases between. The CDR3 covers 11 residues. Germline lookup yields CDR1 SNHLY and CDR2 FYNNEI.

The V gene is TRBV11-3, the J gene TRBJ2-5, with D possibly matching TRBD1 (6 bases). V lost 6 bases and J lost 5, with 13 bases in between. This CDR3 region has 13 residues. The germline V gene encodes CDR1 SGHNT and CDR2 YENEEA. CDR3 sequence (DNA): TGTGCCAGCAGTCCAGGACAGTTCGAGACCCAGTACTTC. Translated: CASSPGQFETQYF.

The gene calls are TRBV6-5 and TRBJ1-6; TRBD1 matches at 9 bases. Trimming took 6 bases from V and 8 from J; bases not matched to a gene: 8. Germline V gene sequence: CDR1 MNHEY, CDR2 SVGAGI. This CDR3 spans 15 amino acids. CDR3 in DNA: TGTGCCAGCAGACACAGGACAGGGGTGCATTCACCCCTCCACTTT. This encodes CASRHRTGVHSPLHF.

This clone showed up just once. The gene calls are TRBV6-1 and TRBJ1-5; 9 bases align to TRBD1. The CDR3 sequence is 16 residues long. J lost 6 bases, V lost 1 base, and 7 bases had no gene match. CDR1 is MNHNS and CDR2 is SASEGT in the germline V gene. CDR3 sequence reads: CASSEEGTGFGQPQHF. CDR3 bases: TGTGCCAGCAGTGAAGAGGGGACAGGGTTCGGTCAGCCCCAGCATTTT.

This clone was detected once. The rearrangement joins TRBV12-3 or TRBV12-4 to TRBJ1-5; D not certain. This CDR3 region has 12 residues. V lost 4 bases, J lost 7 bases, and 8 bases lay in between. This chain's CDR3 is CASSSERQPQHF. The CDR3 DNA is TGTGCCAGCAGTTCAGAACGACAGCCCCAGCATTTT.

J is TRBJ1-1 and V is TRBV5-1; 7 bases match TRBD1. V was clipped by 5 bases and J by 1 base; unmatched bases: 5. The CDR3 covers 14 residues. Germline V gene lookup returns CDR1 SGHRS and CDR2 YFSETQ. The CDR3 here is CASRVTGWNTEAFF. DNA of the CDR3: TGCGCCAGCAGGGTGACAGGGTGGAACACTGAAGCTTTCTTT.